This TCR beta chain was identified during a study of blood T cell repertoires in COVID-19. Study overall: Donors in the United States, Italy and Spain gave samples during acute or convalescent COVID-19.

CDR1 and CDR2 from the germline V gene are MNHEY and SMNVEV (reference sequence). This CDR3 has 15 residues. Between the trimmed V and J ends, which lost 11 bases and 7 bases, there was a span of 26 bases. The count of this clone is one. Repertoires were generated with immunoSEQ multiplex PCR, while TCRdb's copy carries only in-frame clones and drops some. The repertoire holds 300,000 to 350,000 clones, with about 90% as singletons. This TCR came from a woman in her 70s with COVID-19, enrolled during active disease. The chain has TRBV27 and TRBJ1-2; no definite D call. The source material was peripheral blood. The CDR3 bases are TGTGCCTCCATGACAACCGATTCCCCCTATGGTGGCTACACCTTC. The encoded protein is CASMTTDSPYGGYTF.